One sample yielded the 21 T cell receptor beta chains listed below, sequenced in a study of blood T cell repertoires in COVID-19. Method: immunoSEQ multiplex PCR; TCRdb's copy keeps in-frame clones and lacks some. The top ten clones hold 17% of a sample with under 150,000 clones, around 84% of them seen once. Specimen: peripheral blood. These receptors were taken from a woman older than 75 with acute or convalescent COVID-19.

The rearrangement joins TRBV21-1 to TRBJ2-2; the table names TRBD2, a call not compared with the DNA. TRBV21-1 is annotated as a pseudogene. The CDR3 runs 15 residues. The chain's CDR3 is CASSKAEERAGELFF. The CDR3 DNA sequence: TGTGCCAGCAGCAAAGCCGAAGAGAGGGCCGGGGAGCTGTTTTTT.

The chain recombines TRBV6-5 with TRBJ2-5; 8 bases agree with TRBD2. Per the germline V gene, CDR1 is MNHEY and CDR2 is SVGAGI. The length of the CDR3 is 14 residues. With V trimmed by 5 bases and J by 5 bases, 7 bases remained unmatched. Here the CDR3 reads CASSPGRATETQYF. The CDR3 nucleotides read TGTGCCAGCAGTCCCGGGAGGGCAACGGAGACCCAGTACTTC.

This clone was detected only a few times. This chain connects TRBV19 to TRBJ1-6; maybe TRBD1 (5 bases). This CDR3 has 17 amino acids. Trimming took 3 bases from V and 5 from J, leaving 17 bases between them. Germline-derived CDR1 and CDR2 are LNHDA and SQIVND (reference sequence). Written as DNA, the CDR3 is TGTGCCAGTAGTATGGGGCAAGGACGCCGGGATAATTCACCCCTCCACTTT. Encoded protein: CASSMGQGRRDNSPLHF. The complete variable domain, with remaining parts taken from reference TRBV19 and TRBJ1-6, reads DGGITQSPKYLFRKEGQNVTLSCEQNLNHDAMYWYRQDPGQGLRLIYYSQIVNDFQKGDIAEGYSVSREKKESFPLTVTSAQKNPTAFYLCASSMGQGRRDNSPLHFGNGTRLTVT.

This chain connects TRBV6-5 to TRBJ2-7; 12 nucleotides align to TRBD1. Germline V gene lookup returns CDR1 MNHEY and CDR2 SVGAGI. Unmatched junction bases numbered 5, after V lost 6 bases and J lost 5 bases. The CDR3 totals 14 residues. The CDR3 DNA reads TGTGCCAGCAGCGCCGGGACAGGGGGCAACGAGCAGTACTTC. Translation gives CASSAGTGGNEQYF.

The J gene is TRBJ1-4, the V gene TRBV15, with D unresolved. CDR3 length: 15 amino acids. Germline V gene sequence: CDR1 LNHNV, CDR2 YYDKDF (reference sequence). V was clipped by 2 bases and J by 2 bases, with 9 bases between them. CDR3 nucleotides: TGTGCCACCAGCAGAATGGGAGGTACTAATGAAAAACTGTTTTTT. Translating gives CATSRMGGTNEKLFF.

The chain links TRBV25-1 to TRBJ1-5, with D possibly being TRBD1 (6 bases). CDR3 length equals 15 residues. The germline V gene encodes CDR1 MGHDK and CDR2 SYGVNS. Trimming shortened V by 7 bases and J by 2 bases, and 15 bases separated the two germline ends. The CDR3 loop reads CASNGGGEGNQPQHF. Here the CDR3 DNA reads TGTGCCAGCAACGGAGGGGGGGAGGGCAATCAGCCCCAGCATTTT.

The chain joins TRBV19 to TRBJ2-2, with 15 bases matching TRBD2. The junction had 5 bases not matched to a gene; V was cut back by 10 bases and J by 8 bases. Germline V gene sequence: CDR1 LNHDA, CDR2 SQIVND (reference sequence). CDR3 length: 14 residues. The CDR3 here is CATGLAGGRGELFF. The CDR3 DNA sequence: TGTGCCACGGGACTAGCGGGGGGCCGGGGGGAGCTGTTTTTT.

The chain is built from TRBV11-3 and TRBJ2-1; a weak D match, TRBD2 (7 bases). Trimming removed 4 bases at V and 0 bases at J, with 16 bases between. The CDR3 is 17 amino acids. Germline CDR1 SGHNT, CDR2 YENEEA. The CDR3: CASSSRRGLSSYNEQFF. CDR3 sequence (DNA): TGTGCCAGCAGCTCGAGGCGGGGGCTAAGCTCCTACAATGAGCAGTTCTTC.

This chain connects TRBV2 to TRBJ2-2, with a weak D call TRBD2 (6 bases). The CDR3 is 15 amino acids. CDR1 is SNHLY, CDR2 FYNNEI, per germline. Trimming removed 6 bases from V and 0 bases from J, with 11 bases in between. The CDR3 region has the DNA TGTGCCAGCAGGGCCGGGACTGCGAACACCGGGGAGCTGTTTTTT. This codes for CASRAGTANTGELFF.

The CDR3 DNA follows: TGTGCCAGCAGCGCCGGGGGGGCGTTTCAGTACTTC. It is translated as CASSAGGAFQYF. The V and J genes are TRBV7-2 and TRBJ2-4; 8 nucleotides line up with TRBD2. Germline V CDR1 and CDR2: SGHTA, FQGNSA. This CDR3 spans 12 amino acids. The V gene end was trimmed by 5 bases and the J gene end by 11 bases; junction bases not matched to a gene: 5.

The chain joins TRBV19 to TRBJ1-4, with 9 bases aligning to TRBD1. With V trimmed by 11 bases and J by 5 bases, 6 bases remained unmatched. CDR3 length equals 13 residues. Germline V gene sequence: CDR1 LNHDA, CDR2 SQIVND (reference sequence). The CDR3 is CAAGTGINEKLFF. Here the CDR3 DNA reads TGTGCCGCTGGGACAGGGATCAATGAAAAACTGTTTTTT.

This clone was observed a few times. This chain's CDR3 is CASSGQGNNSPLHF. CDR3 nucleotide sequence: TGTGCCAGCAGTGGTCAGGGAAATAATTCACCCCTCCACTTT. The rearrangement joins TRBV2 to TRBJ1-6; D perhaps matches TRBD1 (5 bases). This CDR3 has 14 amino acids. The V end was cut by 4 bases, the J end by 5 bases, with 9 bases between. The germline V gene encodes CDR1 SNHLY and CDR2 FYNNEI.

The rearrangement links TRBV7-8 to TRBJ1-1, with a possible D match to TRBD1 (5 bases). V was shortened by 4 bases and J by 0 bases, with 12 bases between the two germline ends. Germline V gene lookup returns CDR1 SGHVS and CDR2 FQNEAQ. The CDR3 totals 15 residues. The CDR3 bases are TGTGCCAGCAGCTATATCAGGGCCATGAACACTGAAGCTTTCTTT. This codes for CASSYIRAMNTEAFF.

The CDR3 protein is CASKLDRGNTEAFF. The DNA of the CDR3 is TGCGCCAGCAAATTGGACAGGGGTAACACTGAAGCTTTCTTT. This sequence joins TRBV5-1 and TRBJ1-1; TRBD1 matches at 9 bases. V shed 6 bases and J 2 bases; nucleotides not matched to a gene: 5. Germline V gives CDR1 SGHRS, CDR2 YFSETQ. CDR3 size: 14 residues.

The rearrangement joins TRBV19 to TRBJ2-7, with 10 bases aligning to TRBD2. This CDR3 comprises 15 residues. The trim removed 8 bases at V and 5 bases at J, leaving 12 bases unmatched. CDR1 is LNHDA, CDR2 SQIVND, per germline (reference sequence). This chain's CDR3 is CASQEREGLFHEQYF. In nucleotides, the CDR3 is TGTGCCAGTCAAGAGCGGGAGGGCCTGTTCCACGAGCAGTACTTC.

The chain employs TRBV7-2 and TRBJ2-7, with D possibly being TRBD1 (5 bases). V was clipped by 5 bases and J by 3 bases, with 20 bases between them. The germline V gene has CDR1 SGHTA and CDR2 FQGNSA. The CDR3 spans 16 residues. CDR3 loop: CASSPTKGLGVYEQYF. The CDR3 DNA follows: TGTGCCAGCAGCCCAACCAAAGGGCTAGGGGTCTACGAGCAGTACTTC.

J is TRBJ2-1 and V is TRBV4-3; no clear D. The CDR3 covers 13 residues. Trimming removed 0 bases from V and 10 bases from J, with 10 bases in between. The germline V gene encodes CDR1 LGHNA and CDR2 YSLEER. In DNA, the CDR3 is TGCGCCAGCAGCCAAGACCTGCTGCGGGAGCAGTTCTTC. It encodes CASSQDLLREQFF.

The V call is TRBV11-2, the J call TRBJ1-2; D remains ambiguous. This CDR3 contains 12 residues. The V end was cut by 5 bases, the J end by 4 bases, with 8 bases between. Germline-derived CDR1 and CDR2 are SGHAT and FQNNGV. As DNA, the CDR3 is TGTGCCAGCAGCCCCCTCCGCTATGGCTACACCTTC. This encodes CASSPLRYGYTF.

The gene calls are TRBV6-5 and TRBJ2-7; TRBD2 aligns across 7 bases. J was trimmed by 4 bases and V by 6 bases; bases with no gene match: 12. The CDR3 has 15 residues. Germline CDR1 reads MNHEY; CDR2 reads SVGAGI. The CDR3 DNA is TGTGCCAGCAGCCTGGGGGGGTCCGGGGGATACGAGCAGTACTTC. Its translation: CASSLGGSGGYEQYF.

The V gene is TRBV25-1, the J gene TRBJ1-4; D may be TRBD1 (6 bases). The ends were cut back, 1 base at V and 3 bases at J, with 12 bases in the middle. CDR1 is MGHDK and CDR2 is SYGVNS in the germline V gene. This CDR3 has 16 amino acids. The CDR3 is CASSELGRGSNEKLFF. The CDR3 region has the DNA TGTGCCAGCAGTGAATTAGGCAGGGGTTCTAATGAAAAACTGTTTTTT.

The V and J genes are TRBV7-9 and TRBJ1-1, with TRBD1 matching 8 bases. V lost 1 base to trimming and J lost 2 bases; unmatched junction nucleotides: 6. Germline V gene sequence: CDR1 SEHNR, CDR2 FQNEAQ (reference sequence). The CDR3 has 16 amino acids. The CDR3 loop reads CASSLGAGGDNTEAFF. CDR3 nucleotides: TGTGCCAGCAGCTTAGGTGCAGGGGGCGATAACACTGAAGCTTTCTTT.